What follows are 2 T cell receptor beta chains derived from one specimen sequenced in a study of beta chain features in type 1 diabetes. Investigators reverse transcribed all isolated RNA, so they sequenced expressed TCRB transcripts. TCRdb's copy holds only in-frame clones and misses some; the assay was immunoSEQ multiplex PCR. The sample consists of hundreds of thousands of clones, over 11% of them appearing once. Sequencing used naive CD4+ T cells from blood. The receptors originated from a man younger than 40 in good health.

CDR3 sequence: CAWSVPVGTQYF. The CDR3 DNA reads TGTGCCTGGAGTGTACCGGTTGGGACCCAGTACTTC. The rearrangement joins TRBV30 to TRBJ2-5; the D is unclear. Per germline, CDR1 GTSNPN and CDR2 SVGIG (reference sequence). The CDR3 runs to 12 residues. V lost 0 bases and J 7 bases, leaving 9 bases between the germline ends.

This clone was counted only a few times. CDR3 coding DNA: TGTGCCAGCAGCTTAGCGCGGCAGCGCACAGATACGCAGTATTTT. This translates into CASSLARQRTDTQYF. The genes are TRBV7-2 and TRBJ2-3, with D unclear. V gave up 0 bases and J gave up 1 base, with 8 bases separating them. CDR3 length: 15 residues. Germline V gives CDR1 SGHTA, CDR2 FQGNSA.